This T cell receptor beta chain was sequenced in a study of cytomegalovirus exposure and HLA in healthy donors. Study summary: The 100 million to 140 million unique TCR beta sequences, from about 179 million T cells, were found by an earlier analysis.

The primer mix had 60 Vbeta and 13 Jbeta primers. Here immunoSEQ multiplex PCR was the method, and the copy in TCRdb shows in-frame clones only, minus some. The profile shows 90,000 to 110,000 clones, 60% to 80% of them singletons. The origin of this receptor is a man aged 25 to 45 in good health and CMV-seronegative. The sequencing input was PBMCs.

As DNA, the CDR3 is TGTGCCAGCAGCAATGGACAGGGAGGGAGTTACGAGCAGTACTTC. Translated: CASSNGQGGSYEQYF. The J gene is TRBJ2-7, the V gene TRBV21-1; the D call in the table, TRBD1, was not verified against the DNA. TRBV21-1 is a pseudogene. This CDR3 region has 15 residues.